This TCR beta chain originates from a study of CD8+ T cells in alopecia areata. Sequencing relied on a cDNA template that was reverse transcribed from extracted RNA. Measured with immunoSEQ multiplex PCR; TCRdb has only the in-frame clones, and not every one. The table shows roughly 200,000 clones, with about three fifths occurring only once. Regarding treatment: oral pan-JAK inhibitor, 5-10 mg twice daily. Germline V gene lookup returns CDR1 MNHEY and CDR2 SMNVEV (reference sequence). V dropped 5 bases and J dropped 8 bases, with 9 bases sitting between them. The CDR3 totals 11 residues. The clonotype was recovered from a human donor with alopecia areata. The V gene is TRBV27, the J gene TRBJ1-2; D is unclear. Sequences were derived from CD8+ T cells sorted from blood, sampled at week 24, from a patient treated with tofacitinib. CDR3 loop: CASSGIGGYTF. Written as DNA, the CDR3 is TGTGCCAGCAGTGGGATAGGAGGCTACACCTTC.